This paragraph reports one T cell receptor beta chain. This clone's antigen is unknown. Per-nucleotide qualities are absent, and no much larger clonotype sits a single base away. This entry is derived from a study of T cells after yellow fever vaccination (dated by TCRdb to 2018 to 2020). Background on the whole study: The SMART-Seq v4 Ultra Low Input RNA kit was used to prepare libraries from fractions with low cell numbers. To follow T-cell clones before and after both primary and booster YFV17D yellow fever vaccination, bulk TCR alpha and beta repertoires underwent longitudinal sequencing. Two healthy male donors, one aged 18 to 30 and one aged 30 to 40 years, were included in the cohort. Bulk PBMC replicates and cell subsets were isolated from blood drawn at multiple timepoints before and after both primary and secondary immunization. Paper-wide results and their limitations: A small share of clonotypes was detected in both CD4 and CD8 compartments, with the overlap likely arising from convergent recombination. Computational filtering was needed because FACS-sorted repertoires could contain abundant contaminating clonotypes from the bulk population. Because the study included only a couple of donors, the extent to which the findings can be generalized is limited. After the booster, most of the clones that had expanded following primary vaccination were detected again (around 97% of CD4 and around 90% of CD8), which suggests that memory was broadly maintained. The secondary T-cell response was weaker than the primary response but faster, peaking on day 5 instead of day 15.

For sequencing, an Illumina NovaSeq 6000 was employed. TCR cDNA was synthesized by 5'RACE template switching, through which a universal primer site and unique molecular identifiers were introduced. cDNA synthesis was primed from both the TCR alpha and TCR beta constant segments. Library amplification involved two PCR steps, and the second step added sample barcodes and sequencing adapters. Sequencing of libraries was done on Illumina HiSeq 2500 (2x100 bp) or NovaSeq (2x150 bp). In the original analysis: Reads were demultiplexed and collapsed into UMI consensus sequences with MIGEC, and V(D)J alignment was performed with MiXCR. Vaccine-responding clonotypes were identified with edgeR using replicate PBMC samples, with FDR below 0.01 and a log2 fold change above 5 up to day 15 being required. Each bulk clonotype was labeled CD4 or CD8 based on which sequenced repertoire, CD4 or CD8, contained the clonotype at higher abundance. The public reads were run again by TCRdb, first through fastp at Q25 and then through MiXCR, and only productive beta chains were kept. CDR3 protein sequences are deduplicated, and each keeps its most common genes and DNA. These V and J calls derive from TCRdb rather than the authors' analysis. The sample profile shows over 250,000 distinct CDR3 sequences; over 4% of them were found once. The top ten hold about 26% of the sample.

The germline V gene gives CDR1 as LGHNA and CDR2 as YNFKEQ. The CDR3 contains 16 residues, cysteine and phenylalanine counted. Just the 48-base CDR3 DNA is kept, in frame starting at base 1. The germline V and J ends show losses of 0 bases and 5 bases respectively, and no gene match explains 9 bases of the junction. Interpreted using the paper, the treatment or condition label stands for: live attenuated yellow fever vaccine strain. At every blood-draw timepoint, two biological replicates of bulk PBMCs were collected. A standard Ficoll-Paque protocol was used to isolate PBMCs from peripheral blood. TriZol was used to extract RNA from bulk PBMCs, CD4 and CD8 fractions, and dextramer-positive and dextramer-negative fractions.

This TCR was recovered from a man between 18 and 29 years old who received the YFV17D yellow fever vaccine. Sequencing was performed on PBMCs, taken 5 days after the yellow fever booster vaccination. The chain employs TRBV4-2 and TRBJ1-2; 7 nucleotides in the junction match TRBD1. The DNA sequence is given as TGTGCCAGCAGCCAAGAGGGAGGGGCAGGGGGTTATGGCTACACCTTC. It translates as CASSQEGGAGGYGYTF.